The 17 T cell receptor beta chains in this list originate from one sample, sequenced in a study of molecular identifiers for immune sequencing clone quantification. TCRdb reanalysed the PCR reads using MiXCR and keeps one entry per CDR3 protein. Counted here are thousands of distinct CDR3 sequences, under 40% occurring once; the ten biggest clones make up 4% to 5.5%. Material for sequencing was naive CD8+ T cells from blood, with Jurkat cell RNA spiked in. Described subset: FACS-sorted CD8+CD4-CCR7+CD45RA+ naive T cells. All receptors derive from a human donor in good health. Some libraries in this study had Jurkat cell RNA spiked in.

The genes are TRBV6-5 and TRBJ2-5; D is unclear. V lost 2 bases to trimming and J lost 1 base, with 8 bases between them. The CDR3 has 14 amino acids. Germline V gives CDR1 MNHEY, CDR2 SVGAGI. The DNA for the CDR3 is TGTGCCAGCAGTTACGCGATGGGCCAAGAGACCCAGTACTTC. Translating gives CASSYAMGQETQYF.

In the case of this clonotype: Given the absence of the conserved phenylalanine or tryptophan at the CDR3 end, a read error is likely. The chain employs TRBV4-1 and TRBJ2-5; possible D gene TRBD1, 6 bases. TRBJ2-1 matches the DNA end more closely, so the J call is doubtful. The CDR3 covers 12 residues. CDR1 is MGHRA, CDR2 YSYEKL, per germline. The CDR3 is CASSHGGQPQFY. The CDR3 DNA sequence: TGCGCCAGCAGCCATGGAGGACAGCCCCAGTTCTAC.

Regarding this clonotype: A much more abundant neighbour one base away suggests this may be a read error. The rearrangement uses TRBV7-9 and TRBJ1-1; D is unresolved. This CDR3 has 13 amino acids. Germline loops: CDR1 SEHNR, CDR2 FQNEAQ (reference sequence). The CDR3 DNA reads TGTGCCAGCAGCCTCTACAGCGACACTAAAGCTTTCTTT. Translation gives CASSLYSDTKAFF.

This clonotype was counted a few times. In DNA form, the CDR3 reads TGTGCCAGCAGCCAAGCAGGGGACTCCTACGAGCAGTACTTC. Amino acids: CASSQAGDSYEQYF. This chain uses TRBV3-1 with TRBJ2-7; D is perhaps TRBD1 (6 bases). V dropped 1 base and J dropped 0 bases, with 7 bases sitting between them. Germline V gene sequence: CDR1 LGHDT, CDR2 YNNKEL (reference sequence). This CDR3 is 14 amino acids long.

Remarks on this clonotype: The junction departs from the called germline gene at one end, perhaps through a read error. V and J are TRBV7-9 and TRBJ1-4; D remains ambiguous. Germline-derived CDR1 and CDR2 are SEHNR and FQNEAQ (reference sequence). This CDR3 contains 15 residues. The DNA of the CDR3 is TGTGCCAGCAGCTTAGATCATTCGCGGAGCGAAAAACTGTTATTT. Amino acids: CASSLDHSRSEKLLF.

The chain is built from TRBV12-3 or TRBV12-4 and TRBJ1-2; TRBD1 is a possible D gene (5 bases). Trimming removed 6 bases from V and 5 bases from J, with 7 bases in between. The CDR3 runs to 11 residues. The CDR3 DNA is TGTGCCAGCAGCCCAGGGTATGGCTACACCTTC. This gives the protein CASSPGYGYTF.

This chain joins TRBV27 and TRBJ1-5, with 9 bases fitting TRBD1. CDR1 and CDR2 (germline): MNHEY, SMNVEV (reference sequence). The CDR3 is 17 amino acids. Trimming at V came to 1 base and at J to 5 bases, leaving 9 bases not matched to a gene. The CDR3, as DNA: TGTGCCAGCAGTTTATGGGGGACAGGGAGTGGGGATCAGCCCCAGCATTTT. It encodes CASSLWGTGSGDQPQHF.

A remark on this clonotype: The junction does not match germline at one end; this may be a read error. This chain joins TRBV12-3 or TRBV12-4 and TRBJ2-1; 8 positions match TRBD2. The CDR3 has 15 amino acids. The CDR3 protein is CARSSLPGAGGEQFF. CDR3 nucleotides: TGTGCCCGCAGTTCACTCCCCGGGGCGGGGGGTGAGCAGTTCTTC.

The table lists this clonotype with a few counts. V is TRBV7-6 and J is TRBJ2-7; D assignment may be TRBD1 or TRBD2 (6 bases each). Trimming left V 4 bases short and J 0 bases short, with 13 bases between. The CDR3 is made up of 15 amino acids. The germline gives CDR1 SGHVS, CDR2 FNYEAQ. CDR3 loop: CASSSGGGDSYEQYF. The CDR3 coding sequence is TGTGCCAGCAGCTCCGGGGGCGGGGACTCCTACGAGCAGTACTTC. The full variable domain, in which reference TRBV7-6 and TRBJ2-7 provide the parts outside the CDR3, is GAGVSQSPRYKVTKRGQDVALRCDPISGHVSLYWYRQALGQGPEFLTYFNYEAQQDKSGLPNDRFSAERPEGSISTLTIQRTEQRDSAMYRCASSSGGGDSYEQYFGPGTRLTVT.

DNA of the CDR3: TGTGCCACCAGTGATTTAATCTGGTCTGAGCAGTTCTTC. Its translation: CATSDLIWSEQFF. This chain uses TRBV24-1 with TRBJ2-1; D is unresolved. From germline, CDR1 is KGHDR and CDR2 SFDVKD. The CDR3 covers 13 residues. V shed 1 base and J shed 9 bases, with 9 bases lying between them.

The chain uses TRBV29-1 and TRBJ2-7; 11 bases are a match to TRBD1. The V gene end was trimmed by 6 bases and the J gene end by 5 bases; junction bases not matched to a gene: 6. The CDR3 is made up of 13 amino acids. Germline lookup yields CDR1 SQVTM and CDR2 ANQGSEA. CDR3 region: CSVRDRGAHEQYF. The CDR3, as DNA: TGCAGCGTGCGGGACAGGGGGGCCCACGAGCAGTACTTC.

The chain uses TRBV27 and TRBJ2-7; 8 bases match TRBD1. CDR1 and CDR2 (germline): MNHEY, SMNVEV (reference sequence). The CDR3 has 13 amino acids. Losses at the gene ends were 4 bases for V and 1 base for J; bases not matched to a gene: 0. The CDR3 reads CASSYRGSYEQYF. CDR3 DNA sequence: TGTGCCAGCAGTTACAGGGGGTCCTACGAGCAGTACTTC.

J is TRBJ2-5 and V is TRBV28, with TRBD1 as a possible D gene (6 bases). Germline V gene sequence: CDR1 MDHEN, CDR2 SYDVKM. This CDR3 is 18 amino acids long. Trimming removed 3 bases at V and 1 base at J, with 21 bases between. The CDR3 region is CASSFTVEGMDSQETQYF. CDR3 nucleotide sequence: TGTGCCAGCAGTTTTACAGTCGAAGGGATGGACAGCCAAGAGACCCAGTACTTC. The full variable domain, rest sourced from reference TRBV28 and TRBJ2-5, is DVKVTQSSRYLVKRTGEKVFLECVQDMDHENMFWYRQDPGLGLRLIYFSYDVKMKEKGDIPEGYSVSREKKERFSLILESASTNQTSMYLCASSFTVEGMDSQETQYFGPGTRLLVL.

The chain has TRBV19 and TRBJ1-5, with D possibly being TRBD1 (5 bases). Per germline, CDR1 LNHDA and CDR2 SQIVND (reference sequence). The CDR3 loop spans 13 amino acids. V dropped 3 bases and J dropped 5 bases, with 8 bases sitting between them. CDR3 bases: TGTGCCAGTAGTATTCAGGGAGATCAGCCCCAGCATTTT. This gives the protein CASSIQGDQPQHF.

This clonotype appeared a single time. A much larger clone sits a single nucleotide away, making a read error possible. The chain joins TRBV6-6 to TRBJ2-3; D possibly matches TRBD1 or TRBD2 (5 bases each). V lost 8 bases to trimming and J lost 4 bases, with 16 bases between them. CDR1 is MNHNY, CDR2 SVGAGI, per germline (reference sequence). The CDR3 is 14 residues long. The CDR3 region has the DNA TGTGCCAGCTCGCCGGGACCAGCCCCAGATACGCAGTATTTT. This codes for CASSPGPAPDTQYF.

This clonotype ranks as medium-sized. CDR3 coding DNA: TGTGCCAGCAGCCGCCCCGGACTAGCGGGAGGCCCTAGCACAGATACGCAGTATTTT. Protein: CASSRPGLAGGPSTDTQYF. This sequence joins TRBV28 and TRBJ2-3; 14 bases are a match to TRBD2. The CDR3 contains 19 residues. V was clipped by 6 bases and J by 0 bases; unmatched bases: 11. Germline CDR1 MDHEN, CDR2 SYDVKM.

The chain carries TRBV4-1 and TRBJ2-3; D is uncertain. V was clipped by 3 bases and J by 0 bases, with 7 bases between them. Germline V lookup: CDR1 MGHRA, CDR2 YSYEKL. The CDR3 sequence is 14 residues long. CDR3 in amino acids: CASSHGPSTDTQYF. DNA for the CDR3: TGCGCCAGCAGCCACGGACCCAGCACAGATACGCAGTATTTT.